This T cell receptor beta chain was profiled in a study of vaccination and CD4 T cells after COVID-19. Treatment denoted: roughly 10-day PBMC culture with coronavirus spike peptide pools or control peptides (ViraFEST assay). This CDR3 is built from 15 residues. Germline V lookup: CDR1 MRHNA, CDR2 SNTAGT. Once obtained from cultured CD4+ T cells, the DNA was sequenced using the Oncomine TCR Beta short-read assay. TCRdb re-derived calls from the PCR reads in MiXCR, one entry per CDR3 protein. The sample has under 6,500 distinct CDR3 sequences, approximately 77% seen once. Notes on this clonotype: Its antigen is not identified. A junction end diverges from the germline sequence, so it may reflect a read error.

This TCR was sampled from a human donor who had recovered from COVID-19. The chain employs TRBV6-4 and TRBJ1-6; D gene unclear. Material: CD4+ T cells from blood, cultured in vitro. The CDR3 reads CASSEGAHDNSPLHF. CDR3 coding DNA: TGTGCCAGCAGTGAGGGCGCGCACGATAATTCGCCCCTCCACTTT.